Following are 14 T cell receptor beta chains from one sample sequenced in a study of blood T cell repertoires in COVID-19. Repertoires were generated with immunoSEQ multiplex PCR, while TCRdb's copy carries only in-frame clones and drops some. Of tens of thousands of clones in the sample, 82% were seen once. The sequencing sample was made of peripheral blood. Receptor source: a woman aged 80 or over with acute or convalescent COVID-19.

This clone has a single count. The V call is TRBV19, the J call TRBJ1-5; the match to TRBD1 covers 8 bases. The germline V gene encodes CDR1 LNHDA and CDR2 SQIVND (reference sequence). J was trimmed by 3 bases and V by 5 bases; bases with no gene match: 21. This CDR3 contains 20 residues. The CDR3 region is CASSSARGLPLKPINQPQHF. In DNA, the CDR3 is TGTGCCAGTAGTTCTGCCAGGGGGCTTCCCCTTAAGCCAATCAATCAGCCCCAGCATTTT.

The V and J genes are TRBV12-5 and TRBJ2-5, with D unresolved. V dropped 3 bases and J dropped 3 bases, with 8 bases sitting between them. Germline CDR1 is LGHNT and CDR2 is FRNRAP. This CDR3 is 13 amino acids long. The CDR3 loop reads CASGFGGEETQYF. CDR3 sequence (DNA): TGTGCTAGTGGTTTTGGCGGCGAAGAGACCCAGTACTTC.

A single count supports this clone. This chain links TRBV4-3 with TRBJ2-7; TRBD1 matches 8 bases. There are 15 residues in the CDR3. V dropped 3 bases and J dropped 2; count of bases not matched to a gene: 6. Germline CDR1 reads LGHNA; CDR2 reads YSLEER. In DNA, the CDR3 is TGCGCCAGCAGCCAGAGGACAGGGCCCACCTACGAGCAGTACTTC. Protein: CASSQRTGPTYEQYF.

The chain carries TRBV11-2 and TRBJ2-3; 12 positions agree with TRBD2. V was pared by 9 bases and J by 4 bases, with 5 bases of the junction left unmatched. Germline-derived CDR1 and CDR2 are SGHAT and FQNNGV. The CDR3 sequence is 14 residues long. The CDR3 bases are TGTGCCAGTCGACTAGCGGGAGTGTCAGATACGCAGTATTTT. It encodes CASRLAGVSDTQYF.

This clone was counted a few times. The rearrangement links TRBV3-1 (or the pseudogene TRBV3-2) to TRBJ2-3; TRBD2 agrees at 10 bases. This CDR3 has 15 amino acids. Germline V gene sequence: CDR1 LGHDT, CDR2 YNNKEL (reference sequence). V shed 1 base, J shed 6 bases, and the junction held 4 bases outside the gene matches. The CDR3 sequence is CASSQGGLAADTQYF. The CDR3 DNA is TGTGCCAGCAGCCAAGGTGGACTAGCGGCGGATACGCAGTATTTT.

V usage is TRBV12-3 or TRBV12-4 and J usage is TRBJ2-1; no clear D. The germline V and J ends were trimmed by 5 bases and 9 bases, with 11 bases remaining between them. The CDR3 length is 12 residues. This CDR3 is CASSPPRVEQFF. The CDR3 DNA reads TGTGCCAGCAGTCCCCCCCGGGTTGAGCAGTTCTTC.

This clone occurred a few times. J is TRBJ2-1 and V is TRBV20-1, with D perhaps matching TRBD2 (5 bases). This CDR3 is built from 11 residues. V dropped 6 bases and J dropped 15 bases, with 18 bases sitting between them. From germline, CDR1 is DFQATT and CDR2 SNEGSKA (reference sequence). CDR3 DNA sequence: TGCAGTGCCGTGGCGGGCCAGCGGTTGTTCTTC. Translation gives CSAVAGQRLFF.

The V gene is TRBV3-1 (or the pseudogene TRBV3-2), the J gene TRBJ1-1; TRBD1 matches at 7 bases. This CDR3 is 17 amino acids long. CDR1 is LGHDT, CDR2 YNNKEL, per germline (reference sequence). J gave up 4 bases and V 6 bases, and 17 bases lay outside the gene matches. The chain's CDR3 is CASRKAEAGGRGTEAFF. DNA of the CDR3: TGTGCCAGCAGGAAAGCAGAGGCAGGGGGTAGAGGCACTGAAGCTTTCTTT.

The CDR3, as DNA: TGTGCCAGCAGCGTAGCTTGGGACTACCAAGAGACCCAGTACTTC. As protein: CASSVAWDYQETQYF. The chain joins TRBV9 to TRBJ2-5, with D possibly TRBD2 on 6 matching bases. Germline CDR1 is SGDLS and CDR2 is YYNGEE. The V end was cut by 0 bases, the J end by 0 bases, with 9 bases between. This CDR3 spans 15 amino acids.

The chain joins TRBV27 to TRBJ2-3; 14 bases map to TRBD2. The V gene end was trimmed by 6 bases and the J gene end by 5 bases; junction bases not matched to a gene: 4. Germline CDR1 and CDR2: MNHEY and SMNVEV (reference sequence). The CDR3 sequence is 15 residues long. The CDR3 here is CASRGLAGVKDTQYF. CDR3 nucleotide sequence: TGTGCCAGCAGGGGACTAGCGGGAGTGAAAGATACGCAGTATTTT.

The chain employs TRBV7-8 and TRBJ2-7, with a tentative D call TRBD2 (6 bases). This CDR3 is 16 amino acids long. Per germline, CDR1 SGHVS and CDR2 FQNEAQ. V was pared by 1 base and J by 7 bases, with 20 bases between. CDR3 in DNA: TGTGCCAGCAGCTTAGGTTACAGGACTACTCGGGAGGAGCAGTACTTC. Protein sequence: CASSLGYRTTREEQYF.

This chain uses TRBV27 with TRBJ1-1, with 8 bases that match TRBD1. The CDR3 is 20 residues long. Germline CDR1 and CDR2: MNHEY and SMNVEV (reference sequence). V shed 4 bases and J 3 bases; nucleotides not matched to a gene: 22. This CDR3 reads CASSSTRLQTGAGGYTEAFF. The CDR3 DNA follows: TGTGCCAGCAGTTCGACACGTCTCCAGACAGGGGCGGGAGGGTACACTGAAGCTTTCTTT.

This clone was found once. The junction does not match germline at one end; this may be a read error. The same CDR3 also results from other DNA sequences found in this sample. The chain links TRBV19 to TRBJ2-2; perhaps TRBD2 as D (6 bases). CDR1 is LNHDA, CDR2 SQIVND, per germline (reference sequence). CDR3 size: 17 residues. Written as DNA, the CDR3 is TGTGCCAGCAGTATATCCGCGGTTAGCGGAAACACCGGGGAGCTGTTTTTT. Translation: CASSISAVSGNTGELFF.

V gene TRBV19 combines with J gene TRBJ2-7; 8 bases are a match to TRBD1. The V gene end was trimmed by 6 bases and the J gene end by 7 bases; junction bases not matched to a gene: 14. CDR3 size: 15 residues. Per germline, CDR1 LNHDA and CDR2 SQIVND (reference sequence). The chain's CDR3 is CASSRPDRALKEQYF. CDR3 sequence (DNA): TGTGCCAGTAGCCGACCGGACAGGGCTCTAAAGGAGCAGTACTTC.